The 31 T cell receptor beta chains below come from one sample, sequenced in a study of CD8+CD57+ T cells in acquired aplastic anemia. Patients included in sequencing had previously demonstrated CD8+CD57+ cell expansion by flow cytometry. Researchers used genomic DNA as the template to profile TCR beta VDJ and CDR3. MiXCR, applied by TCRdb to the reads, yields one record per CDR3 protein. The data hold 150,000 to 200,000 distinct CDR3 sequences, with roughly 48% observed a single time. The sequencing sample was made of sorted CD4+, CD8+, or CD8+CD57+ T cells (not recorded which) from PBMCs. The receptor set was obtained from a human donor with aplastic anemia.

CDR3 bases: TGCAGTGCTAGACAGGTTTTGAACACTGAAGCTTTCTTT. This translates into CSARQVLNTEAFF. The chain links TRBV20-1 to TRBJ1-1; D uncertain. The CDR3 is 13 amino acids. V was clipped by 2 bases and J by 0 bases, with 7 bases between them. In germline, CDR1 is DFQATT, CDR2 SNEGSKA (reference sequence).

The sample holds a few counts of this clonotype. The rearrangement uses TRBV7-3 and TRBJ2-3, with a weak D call TRBD1 (5 bases). Germline CDR1 reads SGHTA; CDR2 reads FQGTGA. V lost 3 bases and J lost 4, with 8 bases in between. The length of the CDR3 is 13 residues. CDR3 sequence (DNA): TGTGCCAGCAGCTTTCAGGGTGCAGATACGCAGTATTTT. This encodes CASSFQGADTQYF.

This clonotype has more than one count but fewer than ten. This CDR3 is CASSVTVAGGPGEQFF. CDR3 bases: TGTGCCAGCAGTGTGACAGTAGCGGGGGGGCCGGGCGAGCAGTTCTTC. This chain connects TRBV2 to TRBJ2-1, with 11 bases matching TRBD2. Germline CDR1 is SNHLY and CDR2 is FYNNEI. The CDR3 contains 16 residues. V was clipped by 4 bases and J by 10 bases; unmatched bases: 12.

This clonotype was detected ten times or more. The rearrangement uses TRBV5-1 and TRBJ2-5; 8 bases align to TRBD1. The germline gives CDR1 SGHRS, CDR2 YFSETQ. Losses at the gene ends were 4 bases for V and 4 bases for J; bases not matched to a gene: 6. This CDR3 has 14 amino acids. CDR3 in DNA: TGCGCCAGCAGCAAGACAGGGGCTCGAGAGACCCAGTACTTC. Translation: CASSKTGARETQYF.

Comments on this clonotype: This may be a read error: a much more frequent sequence differs by one nucleotide. This rearrangement joins TRBV5-4 to TRBJ2-7, with D perhaps TRBD1 or TRBD2 (6 bases each). Germline loops: CDR1 SGHNT, CDR2 YYREEE (reference sequence). The CDR3 runs 14 residues. Trimming left V 7 bases short and J 2 bases short, with 16 bases between. CDR3 in amino acids: CASGAGQVTYEQYF. The CDR3 coding sequence is TGTGCCAGCGGCGCGGGACAAGTAACCTACGAGCAGTACTTC.

This rearrangement joins TRBV10-3 to TRBJ1-5; 10 bases match TRBD1. The junction had 10 bases not matched to a gene; V was cut back by 4 bases and J by 10 bases. Germline V CDR1 and CDR2: ENHRY, SYGVKD. CDR3 size: 15 residues. The CDR3 DNA is TGTGCCATCAGTGTTCGACAGGGGGCAAATTCACCCCAGCATTTT. Protein product: CAISVRQGANSPQHF.

This clonotype was recorded many times. The chain joins TRBV5-1 to TRBJ1-2; 12 bases fit TRBD1. CDR3 length: 17 residues. Losses at the gene ends were 4 bases for V and 7 bases for J; bases not matched to a gene: 14. CDR1 is SGHRS and CDR2 is YFSETQ in the germline V gene. CDR3 in amino acids: CASSTGTGGPSHGGYTF. In DNA, the CDR3 is TGCGCCAGCAGCACCGGGACAGGGGGCCCAAGCCATGGTGGCTACACCTTC.

With regard to this clonotype: Germline is not matched at one junction end, which may reflect a read error. This chain uses TRBV24-1 with TRBJ2-5; TRBD2 agrees at 12 bases. This CDR3 is built from 16 residues. Germline V gives CDR1 KGHDR, CDR2 SFDVKD. The CDR3 DNA reads as TGTGCCACCAGTGATTGGACTAGCGGGGCCGCTGAGACCCAGTACTTT. This gives the protein CATSDWTSGAAETQYF.

At least ten counts were recorded for this clonotype. The V call is TRBV20-1, the J call TRBJ1-2, with D tentatively TRBD1 (5 bases). With 3 bases removed from V and 8 bases from J, the gap between germline ends came to 16 bases. Germline V gene data show CDR1 as DFQATT and CDR2 as SNEGSKA (reference sequence). The CDR3 has 13 residues. DNA of the CDR3: TGCAGTGCTAGTCTACAATCGGGGGACGGCTACACCTTC. Translating gives CSASLQSGDGYTF.

This sequence joins TRBV5-4 and TRBJ2-5, with a possible D match to TRBD1 (6 bases). The CDR3 length is 15 residues. Trimming stripped 0 bases from V and 4 bases from J, with 13 bases between. The germline V gene has CDR1 SGHNT and CDR2 YYREEE (reference sequence). The CDR3 region is CASSLAGTKLETQYF. The CDR3 DNA reads as TGTGCCAGCAGCTTGGCCGGGACAAAGTTAGAGACCCAGTACTTC.

This chain links TRBV2 with TRBJ2-3; D not resolved. There are 14 residues in the CDR3. CDR1 SNHLY and CDR2 FYNNEI come from the germline V gene. V lost 8 bases to trimming and J lost 0 bases, with 12 bases between them. The CDR3 DNA follows: TGTGCCAGCGTCGGCCTTCTTAGCACAGATACGCAGTATTTT. Translating it yields CASVGLLSTDTQYF.

The chain joins TRBV29-1 to TRBJ2-3; D perhaps matches TRBD1 (6 bases). Trimming left V 7 bases short and J 4 bases short, with 15 bases between. Germline V lookup: CDR1 SQVTM, CDR2 ANQGSEA. The CDR3 runs 13 residues. The DNA of the CDR3 is TGCAGCGACACAGGGATATCGGCAGATACGCAGTATTTT. Translation: CSDTGISADTQYF.

This sequence joins TRBV7-7 and TRBJ2-6, with D maybe TRBD1 (5 bases). From germline, CDR1 is SSHAT and CDR2 FNYEAQ (reference sequence). The CDR3 length is 14 residues. Trimming took 5 bases from V and 4 from J, leaving 9 bases between them. The CDR3 DNA reads TGTGCCAGCAGCCCAGGGTCGGGGGCCAACGTCCTGACTTTC. Protein sequence: CASSPGSGANVLTF. Together with reference TRBV7-7 and TRBJ2-6, the CDR3 gives the full variable domain: GAGVSQSPRYKVTKRGQDVTLRCDPISSHATLYWYQQALGQGPEFLTYFNYEAQPDKSGLPSDRFSAERPEGSISTLTIQRTEQRDSAMYRCASSPGSGANVLTFGAGSRLTVL.

At least ten counts were recorded for this clonotype. The rearrangement joins TRBV5-5 to TRBJ2-7; D uncertain. Trimming removed 0 bases at V and 6 bases at J, with 10 bases between. This CDR3 comprises 13 residues. The V gene's germline CDR1 is SGHKS and CDR2 YYEKEE (reference sequence). CDR3 nucleotides: TGTGCCAGCAGCTTGGTTCCAGTCGTCGAGCAGTACTTC. It yields the protein CASSLVPVVEQYF.

The gene calls are TRBV20-1 and TRBJ2-7; TRBD1 matches 9 bases. In germline, CDR1 is DFQATT, CDR2 SNEGSKA (reference sequence). The CDR3 sequence is 12 residues long. The V and J ends lost 5 bases and 5 bases, in that order; junction bases with no gene match: 4. In nucleotides, the CDR3 is TGCAGTGCTCAGGGACAGGGCCACGAGCAGTACTTC. This encodes CSAQGQGHEQYF.

This clonotype showed up just once. With a much larger clone just one base away, this may be a read error. This rearrangement joins TRBV11-3 to TRBJ2-3; maybe TRBD2 (7 bases). This CDR3 is 14 amino acids long. The V gene's germline CDR1 is SGHNT and CDR2 YENEEA. Trimming removed 6 bases at V and 2 bases at J, with 12 bases between. In nucleotides, the CDR3 is TGTGCCAGCAGTAGGGGGGGCGACACAGATACGCAGTATTTT. The encoded protein is CASSRGGDTDTQYF.

This clonotype has more than one count but fewer than ten. The V and J genes are TRBV11-1 and TRBJ2-7; tentatively, D is TRBD2 (5 bases). This CDR3 spans 15 amino acids. Germline CDR1 reads SGHAT; CDR2 reads FQDESV (reference sequence). V shed 3 bases and J shed 2 bases, with 14 bases lying between them. The CDR3, as DNA: TGTGCCAGCAGCTTGAGGGCAGGACGAGCCTACGAGCAGTACTTC. It encodes CASSLRAGRAYEQYF.

On this clonotype: This is likely a read error, given that the CDR3 carries no conserved phenylalanine or tryptophan at its end. The chain joins TRBV19 to TRBJ2-1; D is uncertain. The V end lost 0 bases, the J end lost 4 bases, and 7 bases lay between the germline ends. The CDR3 consists of 14 residues. Germline V gives CDR1 LNHDA, CDR2 SQIVND (reference sequence). In DNA, the CDR3 is TGTGCCAGTAGTATAGAGGGGTGGTACAATGAGCAGTTCCTC. This translates into CASSIEGWYNEQFL.

This clonotype was seen once. The rearrangement links TRBV11-2 to TRBJ1-6; weak D call: TRBD1 (6 bases). The CDR3 loop spans 17 amino acids. CDR1 is SGHAT, CDR2 FQNNGV, per germline. The V and J ends lost 3 bases and 5 bases respectively, with 17 bases between them. The CDR3 DNA sequence: TGTGCCAGCAGCTTTTCCAATTGGGGGGCAAATAATTCACCCCTCCACTTT. Translating gives CASSFSNWGANNSPLHF.

Many counts were recorded for this clonotype. This chain links TRBV19 with TRBJ1-1; tentatively, D is TRBD1 (5 bases). CDR1 is LNHDA and CDR2 is SQIVND in the germline V gene (reference sequence). This CDR3 is built from 13 residues. V was pared by 4 bases and J by 5 bases, with 11 bases between. The CDR3 DNA follows: TGTGCCAGTAGTACCTTGGGGGGAACTGAAGCTTTCTTT. This gives the protein CASSTLGGTEAFF.

This clonotype was detected ten times or more. The chain employs TRBV7-6 and TRBJ2-5; 8 nucleotides align to TRBD2. CDR1 and CDR2 from the germline V gene are SGHVS and FNYEAQ. The CDR3 runs to 11 residues. After removal of 11 bases from V and 4 bases from J, the junction contained 3 bases not matched to a gene. Here the CDR3 DNA reads TGTGCCGCGGGGGGCAGAGAGACCCAGTACTTC. Amino acids: CAAGGRETQYF.

In this sample, this clonotype turned up many times. The CDR3 spells CAISGGLDAYNEQFF. Written as DNA, the CDR3 is TGTGCCATCAGTGGGGGACTAGATGCATACAATGAGCAGTTCTTC. This rearrangement joins TRBV10-3 to TRBJ2-1; TRBD2 matches at 8 bases. This CDR3 has 15 residues. Unmatched junction bases numbered 6, after V lost 4 bases and J lost 4 bases. Germline V gene sequence: CDR1 ENHRY, CDR2 SYGVKD.

This clonotype was observed once. The chain is built from TRBV25-1 and TRBJ2-7; 8 bases are shared with TRBD1. The CDR3 length is 14 residues. V lost 7 bases and J lost 2; bases outside the gene matches: 7. CDR1 is MGHDK and CDR2 is SYGVNS in the germline V gene. CDR3 nucleotides: TGTGCCAGCATCATGGACAGGGCCACCTACGAGCAGTACTTC. Translating gives CASIMDRATYEQYF.

The CDR3 bases are TGTGCCATCAGTGAAAGGACAGCTGGCTACACCTTC. This sequence encodes CAISERTAGYTF. The rearrangement links TRBV10-3 to TRBJ1-2; D might be TRBD1 (6 bases). V was shortened by 3 bases and J by 7 bases, with 9 bases between the two germline ends. CDR1 and CDR2 (germline): ENHRY, SYGVKD. This CDR3 spans 12 amino acids.

Many counts were recorded for this clonotype. This chain links TRBV6-2 or TRBV6-3 with TRBJ1-3; D gene ambiguous. CDR1 MNHEY and CDR2 SVGEGT come from the germline V gene. This CDR3 is 13 amino acids long. The CDR3 loop reads CAITEAIGNTIYF. In DNA, the CDR3 is TGTGCGATAACAGAGGCGATCGGAAACACCATATATTTT.

The chain employs TRBV20-1 and TRBJ1-2; no clear D gene. V lost 6 bases to trimming and J lost 4 bases, with 12 bases between them. Germline CDR1 DFQATT, CDR2 SNEGSKA (reference sequence). The CDR3 spans 12 residues. This chain's CDR3 is CSATFGVYGYTF. CDR3 DNA sequence: TGCAGTGCCACTTTTGGAGTCTATGGCTACACCTTC.

This clonotype has only a few counts. CDR3 in DNA: TGCAGTGCTAGCAGGACGGGATACAATGAGCAGTTCTTC. Residues: CSASRTGYNEQFF. The chain employs TRBV20-1 and TRBJ2-1; the D gene is possibly TRBD2 (5 bases). V shed 3 bases and J shed 4 bases, with 10 bases lying between them. Germline CDR1 reads DFQATT; CDR2 reads SNEGSKA (reference sequence). The CDR3 is 13 amino acids.

This clonotype rates as medium-sized. The chain combines TRBV7-8 with TRBJ1-1; no definite D call. This CDR3 is 12 amino acids long. Trimming removed 5 bases at V and 4 bases at J, with 8 bases between. Germline assignment: CDR1 SGHVS and CDR2 FQNEAQ. CDR3 bases: TGTGCCAGCAGCAAGACACGCACTGAAGCTTTCTTT. This encodes CASSKTRTEAFF.

The V call is TRBV19, the J call TRBJ1-1; 8 bases line up with TRBD1. Looked up from germline, CDR1 is LNHDA and CDR2 is SQIVND (reference sequence). The ends lost 4 bases at V and 6 bases at J; junction bases unmatched: 4. There are 13 residues in the CDR3. This chain's CDR3 is CASSNVRGPEAFF. Here the CDR3 DNA reads TGTGCCAGTAGTAACGTCAGGGGGCCTGAAGCTTTCTTT.

V gene TRBV25-1 combines with J gene TRBJ1-2; no reliable D call. CDR3 size: 11 residues. Germline CDR1 MGHDK, CDR2 SYGVNS. V lost 6 bases to trimming and J lost 10 bases, with 12 bases between them. CDR3: CASRTAEVYTF. CDR3 coding DNA: TGTGCCAGCAGGACGGCTGAGGTCTACACCTTC.

The chain employs TRBV19 and TRBJ1-1, with 11 bases lining up with TRBD1. CDR3 size: 15 residues. Germline CDR1 LNHDA, CDR2 SQIVND (reference sequence). J was trimmed by 1 base and V by 5 bases; bases with no gene match: 3. The CDR3 DNA is TGTGCCAGTAGTGCCGGGACAGGGGGGAACACTGAAGCTTTCTTT. This codes for CASSAGTGGNTEAFF.